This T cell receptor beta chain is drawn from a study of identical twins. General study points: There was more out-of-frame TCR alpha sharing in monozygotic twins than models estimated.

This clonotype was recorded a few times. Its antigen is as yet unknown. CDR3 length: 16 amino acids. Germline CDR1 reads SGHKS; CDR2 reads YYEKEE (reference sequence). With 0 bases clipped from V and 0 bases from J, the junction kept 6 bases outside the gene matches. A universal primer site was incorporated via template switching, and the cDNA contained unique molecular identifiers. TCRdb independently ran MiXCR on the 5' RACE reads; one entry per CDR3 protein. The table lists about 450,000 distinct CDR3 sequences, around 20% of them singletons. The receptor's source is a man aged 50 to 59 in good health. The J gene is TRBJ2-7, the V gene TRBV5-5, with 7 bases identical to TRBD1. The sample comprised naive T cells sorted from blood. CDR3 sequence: CASSLVRDSLSYEQYF. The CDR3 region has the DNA TGTGCCAGCAGCTTGGTCCGGGACAGTCTCTCCTACGAGCAGTACTTC.